The rows below give T cell receptor beta chains drawn from one sample of a study of CD8+ T cells in alopecia areata. The assay was immunoSEQ multiplex PCR, and TCRdb's table has in-frame clones only and misses some. The data contain 35,000 to 45,000 clones, 92% of them singletons. The sequenced sample was CD8+ T cells sorted from blood, obtained at week 24, from a patient treated with tofacitinib. These receptor sequences come from a human donor with alopecia areata. Each CDR3 is given with its conserved first and last residue. The D gene is left open where the match is weak. Clone size is given for some rows only: seen once, a few or many times, or a class if the clone is expanded.

CDR3: CASAGTGVYEQYF; size: NA; J: TRBJ2-7; D: TRBD1; V: TRBV7-9
CDR3: CASSYSGGDTQYF; size: NA; J: TRBJ2-3; D: NA; V: TRBV6-5
CDR3: CASSLLGGGADNEQFF; size: NA; J: TRBJ2-1; D: TRBD2; V: TRBV7-9
CDR3: CASSYATYEQYF; size: NA; J: TRBJ2-7; D: NA; V: TRBV6-6
CDR3: CASSQDPSIDEQYF; size: once; J: TRBJ2-7; D: NA; V: TRBV4-1
CDR3: CASSLTTYTGELFF; size: NA; J: TRBJ2-2; D: NA; V: TRBV7-3
CDR3: CASIPAGGYNEQFF; size: NA; J: TRBJ2-1; D: NA; V: TRBV7-9
CDR3: CASSSTQDRGNEAFF; size: NA; J: TRBJ1-1; D: TRBD1; V: TRBV5-1
CDR3: CASSVRSGGANEQFF; size: medium-sized; J: TRBJ2-1; D: TRBD2; V: TRBV6-4
CDR3: CASSVGTGGEQYF; size: NA; J: TRBJ2-7; D: TRBD1; V: TRBV9
CDR3: CASSIRLARDIQYF; size: NA; J: TRBJ2-4; D: TRBD2; V: TRBV7-8
CDR3: CASNLRADGTSLSYEQYF; size: NA; J: NA; D: TRBD2; V: TRBV7-6
CDR3: CASSQRKMTGTTAVQYF; size: NA; J: TRBJ2-3; D: NA; V: TRBV4-1
CDR3: CASSLGGPEGEQYF; size: NA; J: TRBJ2-7; D: NA; V: TRBV11-2
CDR3: CSVAVYDSYEQYF; size: NA; J: TRBJ2-7; D: NA; V: TRBV29-1
CDR3: CASSDRGTALYEQYF; size: NA; J: TRBJ2-7; D: NA; V: TRBV27
CDR3: CSVEETGRITDTQYF; size: NA; J: TRBJ2-3; D: TRBD1; V: TRBV29-1
CDR3: CASSIRDDPYNEQFF; size: NA; J: TRBJ2-1; D: NA; V: TRBV19
CDR3: CASSPLPGASYEQYF; size: NA; J: TRBJ2-7; D: NA; V: TRBV4-1
CDR3: CASSLVEGPDTQYF; size: NA; J: TRBJ2-3; D: NA; V: TRBV11-2
CDR3: CASSLAGERNNEQFF; size: few; J: TRBJ2-1; D: NA; V: TRBV13
CDR3: CASSGTGGFYGHTF; size: NA; J: TRBJ1-2; D: TRBD1; V: TRBV27
CDR3: CASSPGAGVKNIQYF; size: NA; J: TRBJ2-4; D: NA; V: TRBV5-6
CDR3: CASFNTDRHEQYF; size: NA; J: TRBJ2-7; D: TRBD1; V: TRBV5-4
CDR3: CATSRDGQGGQPQHF; size: NA; J: TRBJ1-5; D: TRBD1; V: TRBV15
CDR3: CASSPYSGGPQSEQFF; size: NA; J: TRBJ2-1; D: TRBD2; V: TRBV7-9
CDR3: CASSPPSYDTQYF; size: NA; J: TRBJ2-3; D: NA; V: TRBV9
CDR3: CSVQRQGTYEQYF; size: NA; J: TRBJ2-7; D: TRBD1; V: TRBV29-1
CDR3: CASSQGLAGETQYF; size: NA; J: TRBJ2-5; D: TRBD2; V: TRBV4-1
CDR3: CAISDRARGNTIYF; size: NA; J: TRBJ1-3; D: NA; V: TRBV10-3
CDR3: CAWSPSGGWNEQYF; size: NA; J: TRBJ2-7; D: TRBD1; V: TRBV30
CDR3: CASSQWGGDTEAFF; size: once; J: TRBJ1-1; D: NA; V: TRBV4-3
CDR3: CASSQEWDRGLYEQYF; size: once; J: TRBJ2-7; D: TRBD1; V: TRBV4-1
CDR3: CASSPQGTGELFF; size: NA; J: TRBJ2-2; D: NA; V: TRBV6-6
CDR3: CASSPPTPDPFEQYF; size: NA; J: TRBJ2-7; D: NA; V: TRBV7-9
CDR3: CASSPFSPGNTIYF; size: NA; J: TRBJ1-3; D: NA; V: TRBV7-9
CDR3: CSVEGRPAYNEQFF; size: NA; J: TRBJ2-1; D: NA; V: TRBV29-1
CDR3: CASSYSTASPTLEQYF; size: NA; J: TRBJ2-7; D: NA; V: TRBV6-6
CDR3: CASSPLTGSNEQFF; size: NA; J: TRBJ2-1; D: NA; V: TRBV7-9
CDR3: CASSGTELPYEQYF; size: NA; J: TRBJ2-7; D: NA; V: TRBV6-1
CDR3: CASSFLTSGGPGEQFF; size: NA; J: TRBJ2-1; D: TRBD2; V: TRBV7-9
CDR3: CASSLAGGLYNEQFF; size: NA; J: TRBJ2-1; D: NA; V: TRBV7-6
CDR3: CASSPFGYEQYF; size: NA; J: TRBJ2-7; D: NA; V: TRBV27
CDR3: CASTQLSEVALQETQYF; size: NA; J: TRBJ2-5; D: NA; V: TRBV28
CDR3: CASSVGTDSYEQYF; size: NA; J: TRBJ2-7; D: NA; V: TRBV9
CDR3: CASSLFGDEQFF; size: NA; J: TRBJ2-1; D: NA; V: TRBV5-4
CDR3: CASSPDPGLGPYEQYF; size: NA; J: TRBJ2-7; D: NA; V: TRBV7-3
CDR3: CASSLFSKLTDTQYF; size: NA; J: TRBJ2-3; D: NA; V: TRBV11-2
CDR3: CASSISVMSSYEQYF; size: NA; J: TRBJ2-7; D: NA; V: TRBV19
CDR3: CSVPSDRGVEKLFF; size: few; J: TRBJ1-4; D: TRBD1; V: TRBV29-1
CDR3: CASSSPRLAGGHLSSSYNEQFF; size: NA; J: TRBJ2-1; D: TRBD2; V: TRBV28
CDR3: CASSLVTPGLADGADTQYF; size: NA; J: TRBJ2-3; D: TRBD2; V: TRBV7-6
CDR3: CASSMTGSNTGELFF; size: once; J: TRBJ2-2; D: NA; V: TRBV19